This T cell receptor (beta chain) derives from a study of monozygotic twins with inflammatory bowel disease. The CDR3 has 15 residues. From germline, CDR1 is KGHDR and CDR2 SFDVKD. Unsorted whole blood yielded the total RNA, with T cells left unselected. Eight separate reactions for every sample produced the cDNA. For each CDR3 protein, TCRdb gives one entry from its re-call of the 5' RACE reads, without DNA. The table lists approximately 330,000 distinct CDR3 sequences. In the case of this clonotype: Its antigen is not known.

Findings and limits, study-wide: No difference in repertoire similarity was seen between concordant and discordant twins, possibly because power was limited. The study supported no single strong signal or clonotype linked to IBD.

Sequencing was performed on blood. The clonotype originates from a human donor with ulcerative colitis or Crohn's disease, or a healthy co-twin of an affected twin (not recorded which). This chain joins TRBV24-1 and TRBJ2-2; the TRBD1 assignment by TCRdb is unverifiable without DNA. Here the CDR3 reads CATTPQAGDTGELFF.